These 30 T cell receptor beta chains were all obtained from the same sample, sequenced in a study of CD4+ T cells in melanoma. Repertoires were generated with immunoSEQ multiplex PCR, while TCRdb's copy carries only in-frame clones and drops some. The sample lists fewer than 20,000 clones; over 70% were seen once. Sequencing input: cells from a culture (not recorded whether cultured in vitro). The receptors derive from a human donor with melanoma.

The V gene is TRBV4-1, the J gene TRBJ2-2; D gene unclear. V dropped 5 bases and J dropped 5 bases, with 12 bases sitting between them. The CDR3 extends over 14 amino acids. Germline CDR1 and CDR2: MGHRA and YSYEKL. In DNA form, the CDR3 reads TGCGCCAGCAGCTACCCGGACCCTACCGGGGAGCTGTTTTTT. It yields the protein CASSYPDPTGELFF.

This clone has more than one count but fewer than ten. V is TRBV7-8 and J is TRBJ1-1; possible D gene TRBD1, 6 bases. The CDR3 is 16 residues long. V lost 5 bases and J lost 8, with 24 bases in between. Germline lookup yields CDR1 SGHVS and CDR2 FQNEAQ. The CDR3 nucleotides are TGTGCCAGCAGCAGAATCGCCGCGCGGACAGAAAAAGAAGCTTTCTTT. Protein sequence: CASSRIAARTEKEAFF.

This chain connects TRBV19 to TRBJ1-1, with a possible D match to TRBD1 (5 bases). Trimming removed 9 bases from V and 0 bases from J, with 14 bases in between. Germline V gene data show CDR1 as LNHDA and CDR2 as SQIVND (reference sequence). The CDR3 runs to 14 residues. CDR3 sequence reads: CASRRVEVNTEAFF. CDR3 nucleotide sequence: TGTGCCAGCCGCAGGGTAGAGGTGAACACTGAAGCTTTCTTT.

This chain connects TRBV5-5 to TRBJ1-2; D is undetermined. Germline CDR1 is SGHKS and CDR2 is YYEKEE (reference sequence). V was cut by 2 bases and J by 8 bases, with 16 bases left in between. This CDR3 has 14 amino acids. CDR3 nucleotide sequence: TGTGCCAGCAGCTTTGATCCGGTTTCGAGCGGCTACACCTTC. Encoded protein: CASSFDPVSSGYTF.

The chain couples TRBV6-1 to TRBJ1-1; unclear D gene. Germline CDR1 reads MNHNS; CDR2 reads SASEGT. This CDR3 region has 13 residues. V shed 6 bases and J shed 6 bases, with 14 bases lying between them. The CDR3 coding sequence is TGTGCCAGCAGATCGAGGGATGCAGCTGAAGCTTTCTTT. Amino acid sequence: CASRSRDAAEAFF.

This clone was found a few times. The chain couples TRBV23-1 to TRBJ1-1; no clear D. TRBV23-1 is an ORF, and what it does is uncertain. The CDR3 spans 12 residues. Trimming shortened V by 8 bases and J by 4 bases, and 11 bases separated the two germline ends. The CDR3 coding sequence is TGCGCCAGCTCTATGGAGGGCACTGAAGCTTTCTTT. It yields the protein CASSMEGTEAFF.

The chain joins TRBV4-1 to TRBJ2-1, with no clear D. This CDR3 has 17 residues. V was trimmed by 2 bases and J by 1 base, leaving 15 bases between them. The germline V gene encodes CDR1 MGHRA and CDR2 YSYEKL. The CDR3 sequence: CASSQKALVRSYNEQFF. DNA of the CDR3: TGCGCCAGCAGCCAAAAGGCTCTAGTACGGTCCTACAATGAGCAGTTCTTC.

The chain combines TRBV10-1 with TRBJ2-1; TRBD1 aligns across 7 bases. Germline loops: CDR1 WNHNN, CDR2 SYGVQD (reference sequence). This CDR3 is 13 amino acids long. Germline trimming cut 0 bases from V and 14 bases from J; bases unmatched to any gene: 7. In DNA form, the CDR3 reads TGCGCCAGCAGTGAGTCGATTGGACAGGACGAGTTCTTC. Its translation is CASSESIGQDEFF.

The chain uses TRBV25-1 and TRBJ2-7; D is unclear. Germline CDR1 reads MGHDK; CDR2 reads SYGVNS. The CDR3 runs to 12 residues. V lost 3 bases to trimming and J lost 3 bases, with 6 bases between them. This CDR3 reads CASSDALYEQYF. The CDR3 DNA follows: TGTGCCAGCAGTGATGCCCTCTACGAGCAGTACTTC.

The chain has TRBV7-9 and TRBJ2-1, with TRBD1 matching 10 bases. The CDR3 covers 15 residues. Germline assignment: CDR1 SEHNR and CDR2 FQNEAQ (reference sequence). V lost 4 bases and J lost 8; bases outside the gene matches: 8. In DNA, the CDR3 is TGTGCCAGCAGCTCAGGGACAGGGGTATTCGATGAGCAGTTCTTC. Translated: CASSSGTGVFDEQFF.

This chain uses TRBV5-1 with TRBJ1-1, with D perhaps TRBD1 (6 bases). V lost 1 base, J lost 1 base, and 8 bases lay in between. The CDR3 is 14 amino acids. Germline values: CDR1 SGHRS, CDR2 YFSETQ. This chain's CDR3 is CASSLPGANTEAFF. DNA of the CDR3: TGCGCCAGCAGCTTGCCGGGGGCGAACACTGAAGCTTTCTTT.

The gene calls are TRBV10-2 and TRBJ2-7; D possibly corresponds to TRBD1 (5 bases). The CDR3 length is 13 residues. CDR1 WSHSY and CDR2 SAAADI come from the germline V gene. Trimming shortened V by 8 bases and J by 6 bases, and 17 bases separated the two germline ends. The CDR3 sequence is CASSRTVGVEQYF. The CDR3 nucleotides are TGCGCCAGCTCACGGACCGTAGGGGTCGAGCAGTACTTC.

The chain is built from TRBV2 and TRBJ1-4; D possibly corresponds to TRBD1 (5 bases). CDR1 is SNHLY, CDR2 FYNNEI, per germline. The CDR3 loop spans 16 amino acids. V lost 6 bases and J lost 8, with 22 bases in between. CDR3 DNA sequence: TGTGCCAGCAGAGAACACAGATGGGGCTCGCGAGAAAAACTGTTTTTT. Protein sequence: CASREHRWGSREKLFF.

The rearrangement uses TRBV29-1 and TRBJ2-3, with TRBD1 identical over 9 bases. CDR3 length: 17 amino acids. Trimming removed 1 base from V and 6 bases from J; junction bases left unmatched: 14. CDR1 is SQVTM, CDR2 ANQGSEA, per germline. CDR3 sequence: CSVEGRGQGGGLDTQYF. CDR3 coding DNA: TGCAGCGTTGAAGGTCGGGGACAGGGTGGGGGTTTGGATACGCAGTATTTT.

This clone was detected once. The rearrangement uses TRBV5-1 and TRBJ1-1; 11 bases line up with TRBD1. Germline trimming cut 4 bases from V and 4 bases from J; bases unmatched to any gene: 6. CDR1 is SGHRS, CDR2 YFSETQ, per germline. CDR3 length equals 15 residues. The CDR3 reads CASSLTGTGGTEAFF. For the CDR3, the DNA is TGCGCCAGCAGCCTGACCGGGACAGGGGGCACTGAAGCTTTCTTT. The variable domain in full, with the rest retrieved from reference TRBV5-1 and TRBJ1-1, is KAGVTQTPRYLIKTRGQQVTLSCSPISGHRSVSWYQQTPGQGLQFLFEYFSETQRNKGNFPGRFSGRQFSNSRSEMNVSTLELGDSALYLCASSLTGTGGTEAFFGQGTRLTVV.

Concerning this clone itself: A much larger clone differs by one base, so this may be a read error. The chain combines TRBV14 with TRBJ2-5; D remains unclear. Trimming stripped 5 bases from V and 7 bases from J, with 8 bases between. The germline V gene encodes CDR1 SGHDN and CDR2 FVKESK. There are 11 residues in the CDR3. CDR3 region: CASSSSGTQYF. DNA of the CDR3: TGTGCCAGCAGCTCCTCCGGGACCCAGTACTTC.

This chain links TRBV5-1 with TRBJ1-1, with TRBD1 as a possible D gene (6 bases). With 7 bases removed from V and 4 bases from J, the gap between germline ends came to 20 bases. Germline-derived CDR1 and CDR2 are SGHRS and YFSETQ. The CDR3 contains 15 residues. The CDR3 sequence: CASVRGGEGGTEAFF. In DNA, the CDR3 is TGCGCCAGCGTTAGAGGGGGAGAGGGGGGCACTGAAGCTTTCTTT.

This clone has just a few counts. The chain uses TRBV6-1 and TRBJ2-7; 8 bases agree with TRBD1. There are 15 residues in the CDR3. Germline CDR1 and CDR2: MNHNS and SASEGT. The trim removed 3 bases at V and 6 bases at J, leaving 10 bases unmatched. The CDR3 DNA reads as TGTGCCAGCAGTGATGCTGGCCACAGGGGGACCGAGCAGTACTTC. This sequence encodes CASSDAGHRGTEQYF.

V gene TRBV7-2 combines with J gene TRBJ2-3; TRBD2 might be the D (5 bases). The ends were cut back, 3 bases at V and 4 bases at J, with 8 bases in the middle. The length of the CDR3 is 13 residues. Looked up from germline, CDR1 is SGHTA and CDR2 is FQGNSA. The CDR3 sequence is CASSFHGADTQYF. CDR3 nucleotide sequence: TGTGCCAGCAGCTTCCACGGGGCAGATACGCAGTATTTT.

The rearrangement uses TRBV10-3 and TRBJ2-2; 7 bases are shared with TRBD2. Trimming removed 3 bases from V and 4 bases from J; junction bases left unmatched: 8. The CDR3 sequence is 16 residues long. The germline CDR1 and CDR2 sequences are ENHRY and SYGVKD. CDR3 nucleotides: TGTGCCATCAGTGACGGGGGGTTAAGGGGCACCGGGGAGCTGTTTTTT. Encoded protein: CAISDGGLRGTGELFF.

The V call is TRBV5-1, the J call TRBJ1-2, with 10 positions matching TRBD1. The germline V gene encodes CDR1 SGHRS and CDR2 YFSETQ. With 0 bases clipped from V and 7 bases from J, the junction kept 3 bases outside the gene matches. The CDR3 spans 14 residues. CDR3 DNA: TGCGCCAGCAGCTTGGGGACAGGGGGACTTGGCTACACCTTC. This gives the protein CASSLGTGGLGYTF.

The V gene is TRBV5-6, the J gene TRBJ1-3; D remains unclear. The germline V gene has CDR1 SGHDT and CDR2 YYEEEE. CDR3 length equals 14 residues. V was clipped by 2 bases and J by 2 bases, with 8 bases between them. CDR3 in amino acids: CASSLRSPGNTIYF. The CDR3 region has the DNA TGTGCCAGCAGCTTAAGAAGTCCTGGAAACACCATATATTTT.

This clone has more than one count but fewer than ten. The J gene is TRBJ2-7, the V gene TRBV7-2; 10 bases map to TRBD2. J lost 7 bases, V lost 3 bases, and 9 bases had no gene match. Germline V gene data show CDR1 as SGHTA and CDR2 as FQGNSA. The CDR3 consists of 15 residues. CDR3 sequence: CASSFLLAGEIEQYF. CDR3 in DNA: TGTGCCAGCAGCTTCCTCCTAGCGGGGGAAATTGAGCAGTACTTC.

The rearrangement links TRBV9 to TRBJ1-2; 7 nucleotides line up with TRBD1. The CDR3 totals 14 residues. V dropped 3 bases and J dropped 8; count of bases not matched to a gene: 10. Germline loops: CDR1 SGDLS, CDR2 YYNGEE. The CDR3: CASSADRALGGYTF. CDR3 DNA: TGTGCCAGCAGCGCAGACAGGGCGCTTGGAGGCTACACCTTC.

V gene TRBV6-1 combines with J gene TRBJ1-3; 7 positions agree with TRBD1. The CDR3 extends over 15 amino acids. The germline V gene has CDR1 MNHNS and CDR2 SASEGT. V shed 6 bases and J 3 bases; nucleotides not matched to a gene: 8. Here the CDR3 reads CASRDRDWRGNTIYF. DNA of the CDR3: TGTGCCAGCAGAGACAGGGATTGGCGTGGAAACACCATATATTTT.

The rearrangement uses TRBV2 and TRBJ2-3; either TRBD1 or TRBD2 may fit D (5 bases each). The germline V and J ends were trimmed by 5 bases and 9 bases, with 24 bases remaining between them. The germline V gene has CDR1 SNHLY and CDR2 FYNNEI. This CDR3 has 16 residues. CDR3: CASSPQIGLAQGTQYF. DNA of the CDR3: TGTGCCAGCAGTCCGCAGATAGGACTCGCGCAGGGCACGCAGTATTTT.

The table lists this clone with a count of one. The rearrangement uses TRBV19 and TRBJ2-2; perhaps TRBD1 as D (6 bases). Between the trimmed V and J ends, which lost 2 bases and 7 bases, there was a span of 17 bases. The CDR3 covers 16 residues. Per the germline V gene, CDR1 is LNHDA and CDR2 is SQIVND (reference sequence). CDR3 amino acids: CASSIYVEGGSGELFF. The CDR3 DNA is TGTGCCAGTAGTATATACGTTGAAGGGGGAAGCGGGGAGCTGTTTTTT.

There are a few counts of this clone. The rearrangement uses TRBV6-5 and TRBJ1-1; TRBD1 matches at 9 bases. Germline values: CDR1 MNHEY, CDR2 SVGAGI. The junction had 6 bases not matched to a gene; V was cut back by 6 bases and J by 4 bases. This CDR3 contains 14 residues. The CDR3 DNA is TGTGCCAGCAGCCCCGGGGACAGGGCCACTGAAGCTTTCTTT. Translation gives CASSPGDRATEAFF.

The rearrangement joins TRBV10-2 to TRBJ1-1, with no clear D. The CDR3 spans 13 residues. Germline V gene sequence: CDR1 WSHSY, CDR2 SAAADI. Trimming took off 6 bases at V and 1 base at J, with 9 bases between the two ends. The CDR3 nucleotides read TGCGCCAGCAGCGATTGGGAGAACACTGAAGCTTTCTTT. Translation: CASSDWENTEAFF.

The chain carries TRBV6-6 and TRBJ1-2; D unclear. The CDR3 spans 15 residues. The V gene's germline CDR1 is MNHNY and CDR2 SVGAGI (reference sequence). Trimming removed 2 bases from V and 7 bases from J, with 17 bases in between. The CDR3 nucleotides are TGTGCCAGCAGTTACAACGACATTGGTAAGGCTGGCTACACCTTC. Protein product: CASSYNDIGKAGYTF.